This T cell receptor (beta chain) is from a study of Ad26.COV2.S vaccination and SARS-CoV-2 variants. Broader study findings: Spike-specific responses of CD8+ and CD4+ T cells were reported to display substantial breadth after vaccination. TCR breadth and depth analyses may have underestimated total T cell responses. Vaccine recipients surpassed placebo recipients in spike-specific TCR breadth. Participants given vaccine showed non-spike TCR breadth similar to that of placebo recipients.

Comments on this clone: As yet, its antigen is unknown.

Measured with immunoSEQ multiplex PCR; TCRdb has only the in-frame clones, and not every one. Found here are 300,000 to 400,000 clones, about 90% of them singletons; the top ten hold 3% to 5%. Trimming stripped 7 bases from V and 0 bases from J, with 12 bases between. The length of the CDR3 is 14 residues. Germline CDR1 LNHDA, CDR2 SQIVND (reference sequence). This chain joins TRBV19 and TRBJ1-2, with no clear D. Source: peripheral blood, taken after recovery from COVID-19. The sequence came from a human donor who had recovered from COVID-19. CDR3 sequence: CASTTATANYGYTF. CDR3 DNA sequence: TGTGCCAGTACAACCGCGACCGCTAACTATGGCTACACCTTC.